This T cell receptor (beta chain) is from a study of PD-1 blockade in classical Hodgkin lymphoma (dated by TCRdb to the early 2020s). With respect to the entire study: Nivolumab dosing was 3 mg/kg intravenously every 2 weeks, continuing until either disease progression or unacceptable toxicity. To define a peripheral blood immune signature of response to PD-1 blockade in classical Hodgkin lymphoma, the study combined TCR beta sequencing with CyTOF.

General study outcomes and caveats: The study covered only a single clinical trial cohort, and the causes of the repertoire differences, possibly disease activity or prior therapy, were still not defined. Among trial patients, those achieving complete response had baseline diversity similar to that of newly diagnosed patients, while diversity was significantly lower in partial responders and progressors. Newly diagnosed patients were reported to have lower baseline TCR diversity than healthy donors, and relapsed/refractory patients were reported to have lower baseline TCR diversity still. By C4D1, a significant rise was seen in CD4+ TCR diversity but not in CD8+ TCR diversity (p=0.0027 vs p=0.16), and the rise was most apparent among complete responders (p=0.02). Diversity was lower in patients who began nivolumab less than 1 year after ASCT, so these patients were left out of later analyses to avoid confounding by immune reconstitution.

The time point label for this specimen denotes: cycle 2 day 1 (C2D1) of nivolumab. Every trial patient had relapsed following autologous stem cell transplantation, and prior brentuximab vedotin exposure was what differed among cohorts A, B and C. The trial cohort comprised 60 or so patients with relapsed/refractory classical Hodgkin lymphoma whose best overall responses were complete response, partial response or progressive disease. In the multi-cohort phase II CheckMate 205 trial, trial patients received single-agent nivolumab. An independent review committee assessed best overall response by applying the 2007 International Working Group response criteria. Trial PBMCs were collected just before the start of nivolumab (C1D1) and during therapy at cycle 2 day 1 and cycle 4 day 1. Peripheral blood was collected in 8 mL Vacutainer Cell Preparation Tubes, from which PBMCs were isolated by centrifugation and then cryopreserved.

The Qiagen DNeasy kit was used to extract genomic DNA both from unsorted PBMCs and from the negatively selected CD4+ and CD8+ fractions. Using primers that anneal to V and J segments, immunoSEQ multiplex PCR amplified the TCR beta CDR3 regions. A synthetic immune receptor repertoire was used to minimize amplification bias, and remaining bias was computationally removed after sequencing. The paper's processing steps were these. Custom Python scripts were used to quantify repertoire diversity as the Shannon entropy index. Unsorted, CD4+ and CD8+ repertoires were analyzed separately, except for combined analyses in which CD4+ and CD8+ sequences were merged in silico. A clone was considered expanded if an increase in frequency of at least 2-fold after treatment relative to C1D1 was found, and a pseudocount of 0.5 was applied to clones undetected at baseline. Singleton clones were defined as clones with 0 or 1 copy at C1D1, and non-singleton clones were defined as clones with 2 or more copies. Clones expanded in unsorted samples were annotated as CD4+, CD8+ or unknown by matching protein sequences in sorted samples from the same patient. Diversity changes from C1D1 to C4D1 were tested in paired samples using Wilcoxon tests. TCRdb limited this immuneACCESS table to in-frame rearrangements with V and J called. A share of clones is missing; checked studies link under half to unresolved V genes, and the rest is unexplained. From that table come the V and J calls and clone size; the DNA was used to work out D and trimming. This sample has roughly 28,000 clones in its table, and roughly 70% of those were observed once. 20% to 30% of the sample is held by the ten biggest clonotypes.

From the cysteine up to the phenylalanine, the CDR3 has a length of 18 residues. Only the CDR3 region is kept as DNA, spanning 54 bases read in frame from base 1. The germline V gene gives CDR1 as SNHLY and CDR2 as FYNNEI. Germline trimming amounts to 4 bases on V and 0 bases on J, with 10 as the count of junction bases outside the gene matches. Comment on this clone: Its antigen has not been determined. Base qualities are not provided; no much larger clone lies one nucleotide away.

This TCR derives from a human donor with classical Hodgkin lymphoma. This chain joins TRBV2 to TRBJ2-3; 10 bases in the junction line up with TRBD2. The sequences come from peripheral blood mononuclear cells (PBMCs), collected before the second cycle of nivolumab. The DNA sequence reads TGTGCCAGCAGTGCAAGGCTAGCGGGAGTGGGTAGCACAGATACGCAGTATTTT. Its protein reads: CASSARLAGVGSTDTQYF.